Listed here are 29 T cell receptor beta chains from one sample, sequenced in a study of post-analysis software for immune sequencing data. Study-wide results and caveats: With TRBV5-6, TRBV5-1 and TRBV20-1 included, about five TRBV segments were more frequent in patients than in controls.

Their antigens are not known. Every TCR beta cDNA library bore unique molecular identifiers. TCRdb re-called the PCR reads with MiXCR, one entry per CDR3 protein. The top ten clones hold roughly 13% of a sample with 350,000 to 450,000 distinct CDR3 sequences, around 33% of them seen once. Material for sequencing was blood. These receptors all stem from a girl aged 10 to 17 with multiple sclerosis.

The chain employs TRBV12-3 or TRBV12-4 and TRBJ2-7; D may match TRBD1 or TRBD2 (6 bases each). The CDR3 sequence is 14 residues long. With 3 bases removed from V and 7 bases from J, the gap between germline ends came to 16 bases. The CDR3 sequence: CASSFRVGAGEQYF. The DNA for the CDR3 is TGTGCCAGCAGTTTCCGCGTGGGGGCGGGGGAGCAGTACTTC.

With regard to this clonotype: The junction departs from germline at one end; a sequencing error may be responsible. CDR3 protein: CASSSRVDSLLHF. CDR3 in DNA: TGTGCCAGCAGCTCTCGGGTCGATTCACTCCTCCACTTT. This chain joins TRBV7-2 and TRBJ1-6; no firm D call. There are 13 residues in the CDR3. The germline V gene has CDR1 SGHTA and CDR2 FQGNSA.

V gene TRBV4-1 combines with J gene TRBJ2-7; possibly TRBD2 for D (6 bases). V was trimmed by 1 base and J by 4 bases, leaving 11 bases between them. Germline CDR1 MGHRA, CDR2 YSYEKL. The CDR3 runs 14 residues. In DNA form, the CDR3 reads TGCGCCAGCAGCCAAGTCTCGGGGGAATACGAGCAGTACTTC. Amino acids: CASSQVSGEYEQYF.

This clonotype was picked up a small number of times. The CDR3 region is CASRTMGTYEQYF. For the CDR3, the DNA is TGTGCCAGCAGAACTATGGGAACCTACGAGCAGTACTTC. The V gene is TRBV27, the J gene TRBJ2-7; D gene unclear. V lost 6 bases to trimming and J lost 2 bases, with 11 bases between them. This CDR3 has 13 amino acids. Germline V CDR1 and CDR2: MNHEY, SMNVEV (reference sequence).

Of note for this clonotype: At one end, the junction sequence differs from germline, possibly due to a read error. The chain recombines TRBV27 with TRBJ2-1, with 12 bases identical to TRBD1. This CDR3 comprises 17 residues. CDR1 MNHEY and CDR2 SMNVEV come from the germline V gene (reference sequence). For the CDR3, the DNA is TGTGCCGGCAGTTCGTCTCCGGGGACAGGGGGCAACAATGAGCAGTTCTTC. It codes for CAGSSSPGTGGNNEQFF.

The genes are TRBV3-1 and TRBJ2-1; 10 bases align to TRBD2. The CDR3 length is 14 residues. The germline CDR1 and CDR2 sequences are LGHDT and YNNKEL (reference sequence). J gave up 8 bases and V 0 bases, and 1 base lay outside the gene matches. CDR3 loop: CASSQDLAGDEQFF. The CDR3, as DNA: TGTGCCAGCAGCCAAGACCTAGCGGGGGATGAGCAGTTCTTC.

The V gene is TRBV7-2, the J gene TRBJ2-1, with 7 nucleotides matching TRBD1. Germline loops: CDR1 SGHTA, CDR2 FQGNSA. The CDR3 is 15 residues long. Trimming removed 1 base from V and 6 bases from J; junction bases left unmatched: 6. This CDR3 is CASSLEGTVGNEQFF. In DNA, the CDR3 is TGTGCCAGCAGCTTAGAGGGGACAGTCGGCAATGAGCAGTTCTTC.

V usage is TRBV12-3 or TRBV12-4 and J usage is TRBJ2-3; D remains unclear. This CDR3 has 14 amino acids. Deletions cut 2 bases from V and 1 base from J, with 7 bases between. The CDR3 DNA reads TGTGCCAGCAGTTTACCGGCGGGCACAGATACGCAGTATTTT. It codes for CASSLPAGTDTQYF.

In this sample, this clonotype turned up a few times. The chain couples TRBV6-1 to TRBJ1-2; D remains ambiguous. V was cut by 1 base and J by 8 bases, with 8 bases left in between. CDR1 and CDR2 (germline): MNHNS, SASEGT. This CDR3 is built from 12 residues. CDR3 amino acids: CASSEGGWGYTF. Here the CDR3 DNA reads TGTGCCAGCAGTGAAGGCGGCTGGGGCTACACCTTC.

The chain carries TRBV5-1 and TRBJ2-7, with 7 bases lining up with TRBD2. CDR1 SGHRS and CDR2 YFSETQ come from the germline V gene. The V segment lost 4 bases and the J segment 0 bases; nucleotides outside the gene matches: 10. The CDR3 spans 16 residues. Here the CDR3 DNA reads TGCGCCAGCAGCCATGAACCCGGGGGGTTCTCCTACGAGCAGTACTTC. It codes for CASSHEPGGFSYEQYF.

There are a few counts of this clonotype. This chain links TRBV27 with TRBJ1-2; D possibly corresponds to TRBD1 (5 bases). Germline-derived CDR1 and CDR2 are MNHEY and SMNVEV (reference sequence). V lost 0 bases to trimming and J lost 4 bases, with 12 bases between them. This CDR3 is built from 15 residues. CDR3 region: CASSLSPGPSYGYTF. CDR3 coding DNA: TGTGCCAGCAGTTTATCGCCGGGACCGTCCTATGGCTACACCTTC.

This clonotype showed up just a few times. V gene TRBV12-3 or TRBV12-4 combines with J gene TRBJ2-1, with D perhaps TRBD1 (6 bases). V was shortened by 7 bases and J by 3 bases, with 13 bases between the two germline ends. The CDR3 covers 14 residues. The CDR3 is CASKPRGNYNEQFF. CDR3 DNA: TGTGCCAGCAAACCGAGGGGGAACTACAATGAGCAGTTCTTC.

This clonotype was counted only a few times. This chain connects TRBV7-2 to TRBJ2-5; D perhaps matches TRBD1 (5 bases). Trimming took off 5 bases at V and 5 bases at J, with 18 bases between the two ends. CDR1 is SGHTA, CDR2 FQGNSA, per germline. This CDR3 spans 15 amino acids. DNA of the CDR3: TGTGCCAGCAGCCGAGTCCCGACAGCAATTGAGACCCAGTACTTC. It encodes CASSRVPTAIETQYF. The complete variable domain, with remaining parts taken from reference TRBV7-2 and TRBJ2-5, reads GAGVSQSPSNKVTEKGKDVELRCDPISGHTALYWYRQSLGQGLEFLIYFQGNSAPDKSGLPSDRFSAERTGGSVSTLTIQRTQQEDSAVYLCASSRVPTAIETQYFGPGTRLLVL.

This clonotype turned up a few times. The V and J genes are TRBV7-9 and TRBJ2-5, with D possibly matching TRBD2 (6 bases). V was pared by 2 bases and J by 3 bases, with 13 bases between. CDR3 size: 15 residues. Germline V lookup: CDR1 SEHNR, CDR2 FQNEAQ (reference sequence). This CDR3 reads CASSLRREVEETQYF. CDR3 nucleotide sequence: TGTGCCAGCAGCTTAAGGAGGGAGGTGGAAGAGACCCAGTACTTC.

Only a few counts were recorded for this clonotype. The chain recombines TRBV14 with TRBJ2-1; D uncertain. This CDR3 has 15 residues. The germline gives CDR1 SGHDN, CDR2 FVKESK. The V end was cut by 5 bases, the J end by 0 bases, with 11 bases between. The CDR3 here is CASSLRSLSYNEQFF. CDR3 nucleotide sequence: TGTGCCAGCAGCTTGCGGTCTCTCTCCTACAATGAGCAGTTCTTC.

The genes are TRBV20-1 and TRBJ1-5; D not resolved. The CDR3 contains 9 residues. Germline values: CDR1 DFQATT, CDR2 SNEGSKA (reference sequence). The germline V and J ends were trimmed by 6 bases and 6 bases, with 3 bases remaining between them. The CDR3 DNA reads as TGCAGTGCGGGTCAGCCCCAGCATTTT. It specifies CSAGQPQHF.

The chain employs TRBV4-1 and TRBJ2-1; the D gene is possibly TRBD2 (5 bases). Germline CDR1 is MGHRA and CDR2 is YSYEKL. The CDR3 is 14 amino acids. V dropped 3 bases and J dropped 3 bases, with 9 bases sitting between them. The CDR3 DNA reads TGCGCCAGCAGCCAGAATCGGGACTACAATGAGCAGTTCTTC. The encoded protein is CASSQNRDYNEQFF.

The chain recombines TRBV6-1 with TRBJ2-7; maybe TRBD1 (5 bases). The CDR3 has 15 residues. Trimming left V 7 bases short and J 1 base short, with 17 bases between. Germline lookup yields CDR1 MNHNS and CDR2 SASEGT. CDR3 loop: CASNPGYAGSYEQYF. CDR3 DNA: TGTGCCAGCAATCCAGGGTATGCTGGGTCCTACGAGCAGTACTTC.

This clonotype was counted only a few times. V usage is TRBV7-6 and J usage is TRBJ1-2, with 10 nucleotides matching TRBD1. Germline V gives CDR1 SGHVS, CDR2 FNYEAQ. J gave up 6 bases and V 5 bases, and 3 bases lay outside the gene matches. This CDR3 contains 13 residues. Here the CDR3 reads CASSRGTGDGYTF. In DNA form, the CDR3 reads TGTGCCAGCAGCAGAGGGACAGGGGATGGCTACACCTTC.

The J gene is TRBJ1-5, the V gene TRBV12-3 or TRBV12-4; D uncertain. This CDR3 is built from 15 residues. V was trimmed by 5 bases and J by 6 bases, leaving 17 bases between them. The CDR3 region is CASSPEVGSGQPQHF. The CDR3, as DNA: TGTGCCAGCAGTCCAGAAGTCGGTTCAGGTCAGCCCCAGCATTTT.

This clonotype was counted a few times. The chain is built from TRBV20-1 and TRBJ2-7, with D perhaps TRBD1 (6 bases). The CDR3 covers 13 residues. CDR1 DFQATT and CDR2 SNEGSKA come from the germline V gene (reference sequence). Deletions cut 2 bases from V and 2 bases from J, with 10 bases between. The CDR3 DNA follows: TGCAGTGCTAGACAAGACAGGCCCTACGAGCAGTACTTC. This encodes CSARQDRPYEQYF.

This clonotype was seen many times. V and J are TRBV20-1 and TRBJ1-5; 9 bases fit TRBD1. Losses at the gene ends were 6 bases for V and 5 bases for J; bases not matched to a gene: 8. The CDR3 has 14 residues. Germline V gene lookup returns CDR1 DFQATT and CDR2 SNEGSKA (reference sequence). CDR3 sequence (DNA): TGCAGTGCAAGGGACAGGGAGGTCCATCAGCCCCAGCATTTT. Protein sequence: CSARDREVHQPQHF.

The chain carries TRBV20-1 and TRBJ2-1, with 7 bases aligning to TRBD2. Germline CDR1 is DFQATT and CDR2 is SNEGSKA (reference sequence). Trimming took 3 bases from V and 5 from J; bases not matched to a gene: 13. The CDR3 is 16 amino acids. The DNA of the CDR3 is TGCAGTGCTAGCGGGGTAGCGGGTACCTTCAACAATGAGCAGTTCTTC. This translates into CSASGVAGTFNNEQFF.

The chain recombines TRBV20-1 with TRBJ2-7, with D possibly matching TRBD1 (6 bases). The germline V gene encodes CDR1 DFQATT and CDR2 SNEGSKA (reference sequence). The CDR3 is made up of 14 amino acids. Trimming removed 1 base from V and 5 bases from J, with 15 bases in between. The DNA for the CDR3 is TGCAGTGCTAGAGGGCAGGGGCTTTGGGACGAGCAGTACTTC. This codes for CSARGQGLWDEQYF.

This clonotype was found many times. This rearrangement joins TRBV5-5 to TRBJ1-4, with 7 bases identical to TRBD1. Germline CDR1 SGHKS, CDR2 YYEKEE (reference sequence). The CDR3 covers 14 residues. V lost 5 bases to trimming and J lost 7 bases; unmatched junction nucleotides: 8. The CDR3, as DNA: TGTGCCAGCAGAACAGGACAGGCTCGTGAAAAACTGTTTTTT. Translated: CASRTGQAREKLFF.

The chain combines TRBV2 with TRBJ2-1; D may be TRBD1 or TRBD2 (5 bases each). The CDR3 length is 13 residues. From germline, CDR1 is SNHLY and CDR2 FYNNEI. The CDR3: CATRGEIYNEQFF. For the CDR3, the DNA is TGTGCTACGCGAGGGGAGATCTACAATGAGCAGTTCTTC.

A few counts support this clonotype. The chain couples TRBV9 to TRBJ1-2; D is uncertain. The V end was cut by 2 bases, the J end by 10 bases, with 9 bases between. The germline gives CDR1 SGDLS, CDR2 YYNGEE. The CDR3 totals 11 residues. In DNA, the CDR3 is TGTGCCAGCAGCGTTCTGGGGAACTACACCTTC. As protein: CASSVLGNYTF.

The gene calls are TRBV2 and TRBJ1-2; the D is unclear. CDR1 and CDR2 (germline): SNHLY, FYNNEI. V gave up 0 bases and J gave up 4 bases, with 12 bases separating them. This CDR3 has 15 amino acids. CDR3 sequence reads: CASSEALSLAYGYTF. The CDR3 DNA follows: TGTGCCAGCAGTGAAGCGCTCAGTCTGGCCTATGGCTACACCTTC.

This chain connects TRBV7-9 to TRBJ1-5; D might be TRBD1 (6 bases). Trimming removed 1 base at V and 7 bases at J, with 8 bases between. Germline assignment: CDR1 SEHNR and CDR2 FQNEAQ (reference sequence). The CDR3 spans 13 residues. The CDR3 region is CASSLGTDQPQHF. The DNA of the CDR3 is TGTGCCAGCAGCTTAGGGACAGACCAGCCCCAGCATTTT.